This T cell receptor (beta chain) originates from a study of OX40 agonist ivuxolimab in advanced cancers. Study context: Each dose-escalation patient presented with hepatocellular carcinoma, melanoma, renal cell or head and neck cancer. The eligibility criteria allowed prior anti-PD-1, anti-PD-L1 or anti-CTLA-4 therapy, and 40% had some. Study conclusions and caveats: Which antigen the expanded peripheral T cells recognized is unknown.

Sequencing was performed with immunoSEQ multiplex PCR; in TCRdb, only in-frame clones are kept and a portion is missing. The data contain some 100,000 clones, over 75% of them singletons. Germline CDR1 is GTSNPN and CDR2 is SVGIG (reference sequence). V was pared by 2 bases and J by 5 bases, with 11 bases between. The length of the CDR3 is 13 residues. With regard to this clone: Antigen specificity is unknown.

The sample was CD4+ or CD8+ T cells sorted from blood, taken in a trial of the OX40 agonist ivuxolimab. This sequence originates from an adult with an advanced solid tumor such as melanoma, head and neck, liver or kidney cancer. The genes are TRBV30 and TRBJ2-3; D gene ambiguous. The CDR3 DNA reads as TGTGCCTGGAGTTTATCTCCCCGAGATACGCAGTATTTT. Amino acids: CAWSLSPRDTQYF.